The present TCR beta chain was sequenced within a study of a mutant IDH1 vaccine in newly diagnosed glioma. Study overall: Treated individuals were around 60% male and around 40% female, averaging 40.4 years of age. Previous treatment comprised radiotherapy, temozolomide, or both, mostly both.

Study-wide points: Shifts in the top peripheral T cell clonotypes seemed unrelated to pseudoprogression.

Deletions cut 0 bases from V and 4 bases from J, with 21 bases between. CDR1 and CDR2 (germline): SGHDN, FVKESK. The CDR3 totals 18 residues. For this clone: What it recognizes is unknown.

Profiling relied on immunoSEQ multiplex PCR, and the TCRdb table lists in-frame clones only, not all of them. The table lists 60,000 to 85,000 clones, about four fifths of them singletons. The time point here: baseline, week 1 (first vaccination visit). The treatment denotes: pre-vaccination baseline after standard-of-care therapy. New astrocytomas of WHO grade 3 or 4 that were IDH1-mutant and ATRX-lost were found in the donors. This sequence joins TRBV14 and TRBJ1-1; possibly TRBD1 for D (6 bases). This specimen consisted of PBMCs, obtained from a glioma patient treated with radiotherapy, temozolomide or both. This clonotype was obtained from a man in his forties or fifties with glioma. The CDR3 DNA reads TGTGCCAGCAGCCAAGATAACCGGGCAGGGGTAGTACGCACTGAAGCTTTCTTT. Its translation is CASSQDNRAGVVRTEAFF.